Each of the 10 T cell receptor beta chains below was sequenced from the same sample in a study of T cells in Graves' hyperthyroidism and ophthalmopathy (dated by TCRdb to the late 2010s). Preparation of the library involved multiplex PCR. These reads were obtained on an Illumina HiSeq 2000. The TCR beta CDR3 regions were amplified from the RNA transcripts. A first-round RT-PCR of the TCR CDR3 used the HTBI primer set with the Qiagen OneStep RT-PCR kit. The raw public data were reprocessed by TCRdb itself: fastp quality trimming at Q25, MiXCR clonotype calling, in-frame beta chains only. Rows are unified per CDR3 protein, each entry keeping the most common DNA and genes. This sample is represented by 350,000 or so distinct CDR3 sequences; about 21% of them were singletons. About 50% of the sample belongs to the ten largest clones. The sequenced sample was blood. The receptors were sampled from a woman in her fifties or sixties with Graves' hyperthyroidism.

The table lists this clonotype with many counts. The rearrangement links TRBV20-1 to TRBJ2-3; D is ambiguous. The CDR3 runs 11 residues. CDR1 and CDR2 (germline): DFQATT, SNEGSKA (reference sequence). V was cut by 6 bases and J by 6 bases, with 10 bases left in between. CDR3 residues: CSAKMGDTQYF. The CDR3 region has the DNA TGCAGTGCCAAGATGGGGGATACGCAGTATTTT.

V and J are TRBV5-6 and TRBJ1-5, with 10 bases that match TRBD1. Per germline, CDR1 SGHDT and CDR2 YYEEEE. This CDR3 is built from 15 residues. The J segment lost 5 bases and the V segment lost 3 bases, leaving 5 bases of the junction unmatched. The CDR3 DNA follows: TGTGCCAGCAGCTCGGGACAGGGGTCACATCAGCCCCAGCATTTT. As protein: CASSSGQGSHQPQHF.

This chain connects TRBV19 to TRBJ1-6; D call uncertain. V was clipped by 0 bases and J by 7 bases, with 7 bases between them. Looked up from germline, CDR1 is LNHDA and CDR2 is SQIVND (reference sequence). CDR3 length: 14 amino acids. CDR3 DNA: TGTGCCAGTAGTATAGATCTCGGAAATTCACCCCTCCACTTT. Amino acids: CASSIDLGNSPLHF.

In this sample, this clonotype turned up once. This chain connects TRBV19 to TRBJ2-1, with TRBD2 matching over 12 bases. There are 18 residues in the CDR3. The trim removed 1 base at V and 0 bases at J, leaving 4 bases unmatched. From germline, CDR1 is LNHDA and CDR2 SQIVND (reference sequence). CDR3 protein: CASSIGTSGVPSYNEQFF. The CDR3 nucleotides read TGTGCCAGTAGTATAGGGACTAGCGGGGTACCCTCCTACAATGAGCAGTTCTTC.

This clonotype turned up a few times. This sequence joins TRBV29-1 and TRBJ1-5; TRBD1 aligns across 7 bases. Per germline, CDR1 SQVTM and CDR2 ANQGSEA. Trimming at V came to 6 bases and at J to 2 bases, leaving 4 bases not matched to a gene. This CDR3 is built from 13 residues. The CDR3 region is CSVSTGGNQPQHF. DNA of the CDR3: TGCAGCGTCTCCACAGGGGGCAATCAGCCCCAGCATTTT. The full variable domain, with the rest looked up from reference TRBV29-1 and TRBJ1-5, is SAVISQKPSRDICQRGTSLTIQCQVDSQVTMMFWYRQQPGQSLTLIATANQGSEATYESGFVIDKFPISRPNLTFSTLTVSNMSPEDSSIYLCSVSTGGNQPQHFGDGTRLSIL.

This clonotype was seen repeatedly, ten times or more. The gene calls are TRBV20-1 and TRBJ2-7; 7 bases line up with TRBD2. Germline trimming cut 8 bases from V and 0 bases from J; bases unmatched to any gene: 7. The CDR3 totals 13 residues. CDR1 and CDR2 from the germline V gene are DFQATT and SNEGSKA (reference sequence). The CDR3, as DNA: TGCAGTTCGGTGGGGGGGAACTCCTACGAGCAGTACTTC. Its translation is CSSVGGNSYEQYF.

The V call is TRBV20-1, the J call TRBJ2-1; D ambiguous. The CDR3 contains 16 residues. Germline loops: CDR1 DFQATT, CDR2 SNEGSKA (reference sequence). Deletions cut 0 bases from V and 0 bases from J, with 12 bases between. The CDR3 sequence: CSARDWNVSSYNEQFF. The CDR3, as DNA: TGCAGTGCTAGAGATTGGAACGTTAGCTCCTACAATGAGCAGTTCTTC.

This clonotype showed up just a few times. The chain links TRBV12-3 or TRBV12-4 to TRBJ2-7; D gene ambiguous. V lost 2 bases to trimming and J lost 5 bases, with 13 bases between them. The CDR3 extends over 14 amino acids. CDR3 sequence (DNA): TGTGCCAGCAGTTTATTGGCAGGCGGCGACGAGCAGTACTTC. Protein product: CASSLLAGGDEQYF.

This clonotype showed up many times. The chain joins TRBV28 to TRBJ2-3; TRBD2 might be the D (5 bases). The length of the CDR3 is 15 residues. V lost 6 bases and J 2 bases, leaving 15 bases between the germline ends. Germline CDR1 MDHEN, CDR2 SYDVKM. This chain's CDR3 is CASSAAGGDTDTQYF. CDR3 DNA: TGTGCCAGCAGCGCTGCCGGAGGCGACACAGATACGCAGTATTTT.

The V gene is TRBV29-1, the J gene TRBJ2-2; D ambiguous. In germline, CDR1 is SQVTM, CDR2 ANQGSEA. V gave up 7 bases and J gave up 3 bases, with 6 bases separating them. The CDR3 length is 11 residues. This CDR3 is CSAQYTGELFF. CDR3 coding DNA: TGCAGCGCCCAATACACCGGGGAGCTGTTTTTT.